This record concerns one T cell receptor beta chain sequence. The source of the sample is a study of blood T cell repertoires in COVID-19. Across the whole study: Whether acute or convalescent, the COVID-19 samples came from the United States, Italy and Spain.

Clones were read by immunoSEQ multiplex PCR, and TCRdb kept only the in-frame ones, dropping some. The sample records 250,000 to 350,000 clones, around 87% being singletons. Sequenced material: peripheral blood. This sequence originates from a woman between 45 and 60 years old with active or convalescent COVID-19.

CDR3 in DNA: TGTGCCAGCAGTTTAAGGCTAGCGGGAGGGAATGAGCAGTTCTTC. It yields the protein CASSLRLAGGNEQFF. The gene calls are TRBV27 and TRBJ2-1; 12 bases line up with TRBD2. Germline lookup yields CDR1 MNHEY and CDR2 SMNVEV (reference sequence). The CDR3 is 15 amino acids. V lost 2 bases and J lost 7; bases outside the gene matches: 3.